This T cell receptor beta chain was profiled in a study of control samples from healthy donors and cancer patients. Sequencing used immunoSEQ multiplex PCR; TCRdb keeps in-frame clones, though not all of them. The repertoire holds about 140,000 clones, more than 90% seen once, with about 11% in the top ten. The CDR3 spans 14 residues. Trimming took 2 bases from V and 2 from J, leaving 7 bases between them. Per germline, CDR1 SEHNR and CDR2 FQNEAQ (reference sequence). Sequencing used blood. The rearrangement links TRBV7-9 to TRBJ2-1; D gene uncertain. The TCR comes from a man aged 30 to 39 in good health. As DNA, the CDR3 is TGTGCCAGCAGCTTAACTGGGACCTACAATGAGCAGTTCTTC. Its translation: CASSLTGTYNEQFF.